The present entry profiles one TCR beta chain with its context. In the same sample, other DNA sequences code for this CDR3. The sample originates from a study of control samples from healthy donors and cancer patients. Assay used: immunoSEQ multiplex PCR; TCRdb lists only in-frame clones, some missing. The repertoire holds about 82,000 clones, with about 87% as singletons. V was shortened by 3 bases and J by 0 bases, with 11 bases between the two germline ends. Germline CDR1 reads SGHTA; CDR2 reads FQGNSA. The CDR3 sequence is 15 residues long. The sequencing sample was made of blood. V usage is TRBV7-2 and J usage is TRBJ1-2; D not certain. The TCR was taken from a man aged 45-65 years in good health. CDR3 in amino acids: CASSFISQTNYGYTF. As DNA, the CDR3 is TGTGCCAGCAGCTTCATTAGTCAGACTAACTATGGCTACACCTTC.